These T cell receptor beta chains were read from a single sample in a study of T cell changes during pregnancy in multiple sclerosis. Assay: immunoSEQ multiplex PCR; the TCRdb copy retains only in-frame clones and omits some. The sample carries some 80,000 clones, 90% to 95% recorded once. The input for sequencing was peripheral blood, taken before pregnancy. The origin of the receptors is a female donor with multiple sclerosis, enrolled in a pregnancy study. Both conserved end residues are part of each CDR3. D genes are given only for firm matches. Clone size is stated in some rows and not others, as once, few, many or a class when expanded.

V gene: TRBV5-7
J gene: TRBJ1-5
clone size: .
D gene: TRBD1
CDR3 protein: CASSLPGQGNSNQPQHF
CDR3 DNA: TGTGCCAGCAGCTTACCGGGACAGGGGAATAGCAATCAGCCCCAGCATTTT

V gene: TRBV6-5
J gene: TRBJ1-2
clone size: few
D gene: TRBD1
CDR3 protein: CASSNRDRNYGYTF
CDR3 DNA: TGTGCCAGCAGTAACCGGGACAGGAACTATGGCTACACCTTC

V gene: TRBV7-6
J gene: TRBJ2-5
clone size: few
D gene: TRBD1
CDR3 protein: CASSLVGTGYEEETQYF
CDR3 DNA: TGTGCCAGCAGCTTAGTTGGGACAGGGTACGAGGAGGAGACCCAGTACTTC

V gene: TRBV7-6
J gene: TRBJ2-3
clone size: .
D gene: .
CDR3 protein: CASTPSSPDTQYF
CDR3 DNA: TGTGCCAGCACCCCCTCGTCCCCCGATACGCAGTATTTT

V gene: TRBV12-5
J gene: TRBJ2-7
clone size: .
D gene: .
CDR3 protein: CASGPPGGSYEQYF
CDR3 DNA: TGTGCTAGTGGTCCGCCCGGGGGATCCTACGAGCAGTACTTC

V gene: TRBV19
J gene: TRBJ1-5
clone size: .
D gene: .
CDR3 protein: CASSIESPVPQHF
CDR3 DNA: TGTGCCAGTAGTATAGAAAGCCCGGTCCCCCAGCATTTT

V gene: TRBV19
J gene: TRBJ1-4
clone size: few
D gene: .
CDR3 protein: CASSRGGQKLFF
CDR3 DNA: TGTGCCAGCAGTAGGGGGGGGCAAAAACTGTTTTTT

V gene: TRBV4-2
J gene: TRBJ1-3
clone size: once
D gene: .
CDR3 protein: CASSQDLQISGNTIYF
CDR3 DNA: TGTGCCAGCAGCCAAGATCTACAGATCTCTGGAAACACCATATATTTT

V gene: TRBV15
J gene: TRBJ2-3
clone size: .
D gene: TRBD1
CDR3 protein: CATSGGQGGTDTQYF
CDR3 DNA: TGTGCCACCAGCGGGGGACAGGGGGGCACAGATACGCAGTATTTT

V gene: TRBV7-9
J gene: TRBJ1-1
clone size: once
D gene: .
CDR3 protein: CASSARGGGGHTEAFF
CDR3 DNA: TGTGCCAGCAGCGCCCGGGGTGGGGGAGGGCACACTGAAGCTTTCTTT

V gene: TRBV13
J gene: TRBJ2-3
clone size: .
D gene: .
CDR3 protein: CASSLVPRGTDTQYF
CDR3 DNA: TGTGCCAGCAGCTTAGTCCCCCGAGGCACAGATACGCAGTATTTT

V gene: TRBV11-3
J gene: TRBJ2-5
clone size: .
D gene: .
CDR3 protein: CASSDSTQETQYF
CDR3 DNA: TGTGCCAGCAGCGACAGCACCCAAGAGACCCAGTACTTC

V gene: TRBV4-1
J gene: TRBJ2-7
clone size: few
D gene: TRBD2
CDR3 protein: CASSQVSGPIYEQYF
CDR3 DNA: TGCGCCAGCAGCCAGGTTAGCGGGCCTATCTACGAGCAGTACTTC

V gene: TRBV30
J gene: TRBJ2-4
clone size: .
D gene: .
CDR3 protein: CAWAPRGRDNKNIQYF
CDR3 DNA: TGTGCCTGGGCCCCCCGGGGACGGGACAACAAAAACATTCAGTACTTC

V gene: TRBV5-5
J gene: TRBJ2-1
clone size: .
D gene: TRBD1
CDR3 protein: CASNLVGQGAGEQFF
CDR3 DNA: TGTGCCAGCAACCTTGTCGGACAGGGGGCCGGGGAGCAGTTCTTC

V gene: TRBV9
J gene: TRBJ1-4
clone size: .
D gene: .
CDR3 protein: CASSPTSGATNEKLFF
CDR3 DNA: TGTGCCAGCAGCCCGACCTCGGGGGCAACTAATGAAAAACTGTTTTTT

V gene: TRBV5-4
J gene: TRBJ2-3
clone size: .
D gene: .
CDR3 protein: CASSSPLLDTQYF
CDR3 DNA: TGTGCCAGCAGCTCCCCTTTACTAGATACGCAGTATTTT

V gene: TRBV6-6
J gene: TRBJ1-4
clone size: .
D gene: .
CDR3 protein: CASSQVRGNEKLFF
CDR3 DNA: TGTGCCAGCAGCCAGGTCCGGGGGAATGAAAAACTGTTTTTT

V gene: TRBV6-1
J gene: TRBJ2-3
clone size: .
D gene: TRBD2
CDR3 protein: CASSALIGGGGDTQYF
CDR3 DNA: TGTGCCAGCAGTGCCCTCATTGGCGGGGGAGGAGATACGCAGTATTTT

V gene: TRBV7-9
J gene: TRBJ1-3
clone size: .
D gene: TRBD1
CDR3 protein: CASSLDLTGVLKNTIYF
CDR3 DNA: TGTGCCAGCAGCTTGGACCTGACAGGGGTTCTAAAAAACACCATATATTTT

V gene: TRBV7-6
J gene: TRBJ2-3
clone size: .
D gene: .
CDR3 protein: CASSLATAGITDTQYF
CDR3 DNA: TGTGCCAGCAGCTTAGCGACGGCAGGGATCACAGATACGCAGTATTTT

V gene: TRBV5-1
J gene: TRBJ2-3
clone size: .
D gene: TRBD2
CDR3 protein: CASSSRLAGGDTDTQYF
CDR3 DNA: TGCGCCAGCAGCTCGAGACTAGCGGGGGGGGACACAGATACGCAGTATTTT

V gene: TRBV9
J gene: TRBJ1-1
clone size: .
D gene: .
CDR3 protein: CASSVEVRTEAFF
CDR3 DNA: TGTGCCAGCAGCGTAGAGGTCAGGACTGAAGCTTTCTTT

V gene: TRBV6-4
J gene: TRBJ2-2
clone size: .
D gene: .
CDR3 protein: CASIVRGNTGELFF
CDR3 DNA: TGTGCCAGCATAGTTCGGGGAAACACCGGGGAGCTGTTTTTT

V gene: TRBV5-1
J gene: TRBJ1-1
clone size: .
D gene: TRBD1
CDR3 protein: CASSSGTEPEAFF
CDR3 DNA: TGCGCCAGCAGCTCAGGGACAGAACCTGAAGCTTTCTTT

V gene: TRBV18
J gene: TRBJ2-5
clone size: .
D gene: TRBD1
CDR3 protein: CASSPPQTGNQETQYF
CDR3 DNA: TGTGCCAGCTCACCACCCCAGACAGGGAACCAAGAGACCCAGTACTTC

V gene: TRBV7-3
J gene: TRBJ2-1
clone size: .
D gene: .
CDR3 protein: CASSLASWGGPGEQFF
CDR3 DNA: TGTGCCAGCAGCCTAGCTAGTTGGGGGGGGCCAGGTGAGCAGTTCTTC

V gene: TRBV2
J gene: TRBJ1-2
clone size: .
D gene: TRBD1
CDR3 protein: CASSPTGGGGGYTF
CDR3 DNA: TGTGCCAGCAGCCCGACAGGGGGCGGGGGTGGCTACACCTTC

V gene: TRBV30
J gene: TRBJ1-3
clone size: .
D gene: .
CDR3 protein: CAWITGGGNTIYF
CDR3 DNA: TGTGCCTGGATCACGGGGGGAGGAAACACCATATATTTT

V gene: TRBV9
J gene: TRBJ1-6
clone size: .
D gene: TRBD1
CDR3 protein: CASSAGPGQGNLLWNSPLHF
CDR3 DNA: TGTGCCAGCAGCGCCGGTCCGGGACAGGGGAATTTGTTGTGGAATTCACCCCTCCACTTT

V gene: TRBV7-9
J gene: TRBJ2-3
clone size: .
D gene: .
CDR3 protein: CASRAQMDTQYF
CDR3 DNA: TGTGCCAGCAGGGCCCAGATGGATACGCAGTATTTT

V gene: TRBV11-2
J gene: TRBJ1-2
clone size: .
D gene: TRBD1
CDR3 protein: CASSQQGETYYGYTF
CDR3 DNA: TGTGCCAGCAGCCAGCAGGGGGAAACCTACTATGGCTACACCTTC

V gene: TRBV5-4
J gene: TRBJ2-5
clone size: .
D gene: TRBD1
CDR3 protein: CASSLGDRGIRETQYF
CDR3 DNA: TGTGCCAGCAGCTTGGGGGACAGGGGTATTAGAGAGACCCAGTACTTC

V gene: TRBV25-1
J gene: TRBJ1-1
clone size: .
D gene: TRBD1
CDR3 protein: CASSGLEGQGAEAFF
CDR3 DNA: TGTGCCAGCAGTGGGCTCGAGGGACAGGGGGCTGAAGCTTTCTTT

V gene: TRBV27
J gene: TRBJ1-6
clone size: .
D gene: .
CDR3 protein: CASSLSPLYNSPLHF
CDR3 DNA: TGTGCCAGCAGTTTATCCCCCCTCTATAATTCACCCCTCCACTTT

V gene: TRBV5-6
J gene: TRBJ2-7
clone size: .
D gene: TRBD1
CDR3 protein: CASSFGTGWAYEQYF
CDR3 DNA: TGTGCCAGCAGCTTCGGGACAGGTTGGGCCTACGAGCAGTACTTC

V gene: TRBV6-5
J gene: TRBJ1-4
clone size: .
D gene: .
CDR3 protein: CASSAGQPNEKLFF
CDR3 DNA: TGTGCCAGCAGTGCAGGGCAGCCTAATGAAAAACTGTTTTTT

V gene: TRBV7-9
J gene: TRBJ1-4
clone size: .
D gene: .
CDR3 protein: CASRGGDNEKLFF
CDR3 DNA: TGTGCCAGCAGGGGGGGGGATAATGAAAAACTGTTTTTT

V gene: TRBV4-1
J gene: TRBJ1-1
clone size: .
D gene: .
CDR3 protein: CASSQVGLGDTEAFF
CDR3 DNA: TGCGCCAGCAGCCAAGTAGGACTAGGGGATACTGAAGCTTTCTTT

V gene: TRBV5-4
J gene: TRBJ1-2
clone size: .
D gene: TRBD1
CDR3 protein: CASSRQQGDVGYTF
CDR3 DNA: TGTGCCAGCAGCCGCCAGCAGGGGGATGTAGGCTACACCTTC

V gene: TRBV29-1
J gene: TRBJ2-7
clone size: .
D gene: .
CDR3 protein: CSVEDLQSYEQYF
CDR3 DNA: TGCAGCGTTGAAGATCTCCAGTCCTACGAGCAGTACTTC

V gene: TRBV11-2
J gene: TRBJ2-2
clone size: .
D gene: TRBD2
CDR3 protein: CASSLSGGPTGELFF
CDR3 DNA: TGTGCCAGCAGCCTTAGCGGGGGACCTACCGGGGAGCTGTTTTTT

V gene: TRBV10-3
J gene: TRBJ2-1
clone size: .
D gene: .
CDR3 protein: CAISNPGTSLFGEEQFF
CDR3 DNA: TGTGCCATCAGTAACCCCGGGACTTCTCTTTTTGGGGAGGAGCAGTTCTTC

V gene: TRBV27
J gene: TRBJ1-1
clone size: .
D gene: TRBD1
CDR3 protein: CASSQQGNSEAFF
CDR3 DNA: TGTGCCAGCAGTCAACAGGGGAACTCTGAAGCTTTCTTT

V gene: TRBV5-8
J gene: TRBJ1-1
clone size: .
D gene: .
CDR3 protein: CASSFRGNTEAFF
CDR3 DNA: TGTGCCAGCAGCTTCCGGGGGAACACTGAAGCTTTCTTT

V gene: TRBV2
J gene: TRBJ1-1
clone size: once
D gene: .
CDR3 protein: CASSQDLNTEAFF
CDR3 DNA: TGTGCCAGCAGTCAGGACTTGAACACTGAAGCTTTCTTT

V gene: TRBV7-9
J gene: TRBJ2-2
clone size: once
D gene: TRBD2
CDR3 protein: CASSLGSGTSNTGELFF
CDR3 DNA: TGTGCCAGCAGCTTAGGGTCCGGGACTAGCAACACCGGGGAGCTGTTTTTT

V gene: TRBV19
J gene: TRBJ2-6
clone size: .
D gene: .
CDR3 protein: CASRREANSGANVLTF
CDR3 DNA: TGTGCCAGTAGGAGGGAGGCCAACTCTGGGGCCAACGTCCTGACTTTC

V gene: TRBV9
J gene: TRBJ1-3
clone size: .
D gene: .
CDR3 protein: CASSVGSGSGNTIYF
CDR3 DNA: TGTGCCAGCAGCGTAGGCTCAGGGTCTGGAAACACCATATATTTT